One T cell receptor (beta chain) is described in this entry. V trimming: 6 bases; J trimming: 5 bases; junction bases outside the gene matches: 11. The CDR3 loop spans 15 amino acids. The V gene's germline CDR1 is LNHDA and CDR2 SQIVND (reference sequence). These data belong to a study of blood T cell repertoires in COVID-19. Across the study: Specimens from acute and convalescent COVID-19 originated in the United States, Italy and Spain. PBMCs, B-cell-depleted T cells, or T cells provided the cDNA or gDNA that made up the material.

Using immunoSEQ multiplex PCR, the repertoire was profiled, and TCRdb retains in-frame clones only, with some absent. Of about 230,000 clones in the sample, just over 85% were seen once. Patients of the Seattle cohort, enrolled during active infection, were followed longitudinally. The chain employs TRBV19 and TRBJ2-5, with TRBD1 matching 8 bases. What was sequenced was peripheral blood. The origin of this receptor is a man over 45 with COVID-19, enrolled during active disease. CDR3 loop: CASSTSQGAVETQYF. CDR3 DNA: TGTGCCAGTAGCACCTCTCAGGGGGCGGTTGAGACCCAGTACTTC.